Shown below are 28 T cell receptor beta chains from a single sample sequenced in a study of cytomegalovirus exposure and HLA in healthy donors (dated by TCRdb to the late 2010s). Library preparation used the immunoSEQ multiplex PCR assay. For the multiplex PCR, a mixture combining 60 forward primers for TCR Vbeta segments and 13 reverse primers for TCR Jbeta segments was used. TCRdb holds this immuneACCESS table with in-frame rearrangements only. Some clones are missing; in checked studies, unresolved V genes explain under half, and the rest has no known cause. Within this sample are fewer than 250,000 clones, with under 85% of them counted one time only. 10% to 13% of the sample lies in the top ten. What was sequenced was PBMCs. These receptors originate from a woman aged 45-59 years in good health and CMV-seropositive.

On this clone itself: No conserved phenylalanine or tryptophan is present at the end of the CDR3, so a read error is the likely explanation. The chain links TRBV18 to TRBJ1-1; D is undetermined. The CDR3 has 12 residues. Germline assignment: CDR1 KGHSH and CDR2 LQKENI. The CDR3 is CATSEKRTEAFL. The CDR3 nucleotides are TGTGCCACCTCAGAGAAGAGGACTGAAGCTTTCCTT.

The chain couples TRBV19 to TRBJ2-1, with TRBD1 identical over 8 bases. The germline V gene has CDR1 LNHDA and CDR2 SQIVND (reference sequence). J gave up 4 bases and V 3 bases, and 2 bases lay outside the gene matches. The CDR3 extends over 14 amino acids. In nucleotides, the CDR3 is TGTGCCAGTAGTATGGGGACAGGATACAATGAGCAGTTCTTC. Translated, it gives CASSMGTGYNEQFF. Together with reference TRBV19 and TRBJ2-1, the CDR3 gives the full variable domain: DGGITQSPKYLFRKEGQNVTLSCEQNLNHDAMYWYRQDPGQGLRLIYYSQIVNDFQKGDIAEGYSVSREKKESFPLTVTSAQKNPTAFYLCASSMGTGYNEQFFGPGTRLTVL.

CDR3 nucleotides: TGTGCCAGCAGCCTGGGACAGGGGGCGAACATTCAGTACTTC. This translates into CASSLGQGANIQYF. V is TRBV7-9 and J is TRBJ2-4, with TRBD1 matching 12 bases. V lost 5 bases, J lost 7 bases, and 3 bases stayed unmatched. The CDR3 runs 14 residues. Germline V lookup: CDR1 SEHNR, CDR2 FQNEAQ (reference sequence). Full variable domain (remainder filled in from reference TRBV7-9 and TRBJ2-4): DTGVSQNPRHKITKRGQNVTFRCDPISEHNRLYWYRQTLGQGPEFLTYFQNEAQLEKSRLLSDRFSAERPKGSFSTLEIQRTEQGDSAMYLCASSLGQGANIQYFGAGTRLSVL.

This sequence joins TRBV6-1 and TRBJ1-2, with D possibly matching TRBD1 (5 bases). The ends were cut back, 6 bases at V and 3 bases at J, with 17 bases in the middle. Germline lookup yields CDR1 MNHNS and CDR2 SASEGT. The CDR3 has 15 residues. CDR3 sequence reads: CASSNEEGSDYGYTF. CDR3 DNA sequence: TGTGCCAGCAGCAACGAGGAGGGGAGCGACTATGGCTACACCTTC.

The chain employs TRBV30 and TRBJ1-1; D is perhaps TRBD1 (5 bases). This CDR3 contains 15 residues. Germline V gives CDR1 GTSNPN, CDR2 SVGIG (reference sequence). The ends were cut back, 7 bases at V and 0 bases at J, with 18 bases in the middle. CDR3 coding DNA: TGTGCCTCGGCAGACAGACTCAACATGAACACTGAAGCTTTCTTT. This translates into CASADRLNMNTEAFF. Full variable domain (missing parts from reference TRBV30 and TRBJ1-1): SQTIHQWPATLVQPVGSPLSLECTVEGTSNPNLYWYRQAAGRGLQLLFYSVGIGQISSEVPQNLSASRPQDRQFILSSKKLLLSDSGFYLCASADRLNMNTEAFFGQGTRLTVV.

Concerning this clone: A junction boundary mismatches the germline segment, possibly from a read error. This chain connects TRBV28 to TRBJ1-2; D is ambiguous. Germline V gene lookup returns CDR1 MDHEN and CDR2 SYDVKM. This CDR3 comprises 12 residues. As DNA, the CDR3 is TGTGCCAGCAGTCTCTCTAACCATGGCTACACCTTC. Encoded protein: CASSLSNHGYTF.

The chain has TRBV5-6 and TRBJ2-7; 9 positions agree with TRBD1. The germline V gene encodes CDR1 SGHDT and CDR2 YYEEEE. CDR3 length: 13 residues. After removal of 2 bases from V and 6 bases from J, the junction contained 3 bases not matched to a gene. The CDR3: CASSFSTGGEQYF. The CDR3 nucleotides are TGTGCCAGCAGCTTTTCGACAGGGGGCGAGCAGTACTTC.

The gene calls are TRBV5-1 and TRBJ2-7, with 8 bases that match TRBD1. V was clipped by 8 bases and J by 7 bases; unmatched bases: 11. This CDR3 is 13 amino acids long. Germline CDR1 and CDR2: SGHRS and YFSETQ. The chain's CDR3 is CASRRQGAGEQYF. CDR3 nucleotides: TGCGCCAGTAGGAGGCAGGGGGCAGGTGAGCAGTACTTC.

The sample holds a few counts of this clone. The chain couples TRBV27 to TRBJ2-5; 9 nucleotides align to TRBD1. V dropped 3 bases and J dropped 4; count of bases not matched to a gene: 9. The CDR3 totals 16 residues. Germline CDR1 is MNHEY and CDR2 is SMNVEV (reference sequence). The CDR3 spells CASSFGVPGQGETQYF. The CDR3 nucleotides are TGTGCCAGCAGTTTCGGGGTACCGGGACAGGGAGAGACCCAGTACTTC.

The CDR3, as DNA: TGTGCCAGTAGTATAGATCTTAATCTTAACTATGGCTACACCTTC. Translating it yields CASSIDLNLNYGYTF. The rearrangement uses TRBV19 and TRBJ1-2; D is uncertain. Trimming removed 0 bases at V and 1 base at J, with 9 bases between. The CDR3 spans 15 residues. Germline lookup yields CDR1 LNHDA and CDR2 SQIVND (reference sequence).

The rearrangement joins TRBV7-2 to TRBJ2-1; no firm D call. Between the trimmed V and J ends, which lost 2 bases and 7 bases, there was a span of 18 bases. Germline assignment: CDR1 SGHTA and CDR2 FQGNSA. The CDR3 is 16 residues long. CDR3 in DNA: TGTGCCAGCAGCTTATTAATTCGGGTTTTAGAGAATGAGCAGTTCTTC. Protein product: CASSLLIRVLENEQFF.

V gene TRBV6-6 combines with J gene TRBJ2-7; 8 bases are shared with TRBD2. With V trimmed by 3 bases and J by 6 bases, 10 bases remained unmatched. The CDR3 is 15 amino acids. CDR1 is MNHNY and CDR2 is SVGAGI in the germline V gene (reference sequence). The CDR3 sequence is CASSYSGGLDLEQYF. DNA of the CDR3: TGTGCCAGCAGTTATTCGGGGGGGTTAGACCTCGAGCAGTACTTC.

The chain recombines TRBV6-5 with TRBJ1-2, with D unresolved. Trimming left V 7 bases short and J 7 bases short, with 16 bases between. The V gene's germline CDR1 is MNHEY and CDR2 SVGAGI. The CDR3 runs to 13 residues. CDR3 region: CASTPSGVGGYTF. CDR3 coding DNA: TGTGCCAGCACCCCCTCCGGTGTTGGTGGCTACACCTTC.

The genes are TRBV6-1 and TRBJ2-5; D is ambiguous. The tail of the sequence fits TRBJ2-7 better, so the J call may be wrong. The CDR3 runs 14 residues. The germline V gene has CDR1 MNHNS and CDR2 SASEGT. CDR3 nucleotide sequence: TGTGCCAGCAGTGAAGCCCACAGAGCCTACGAGCAGTACTTC. As protein: CASSEAHRAYEQYF.

The chain couples TRBV19 to TRBJ1-5; 10 bases align to TRBD1. This CDR3 has 14 residues. Germline V lookup: CDR1 LNHDA, CDR2 SQIVND (reference sequence). V shed 8 bases, J shed 6 bases, and the junction held 7 bases outside the gene matches. The CDR3 DNA sequence: TGTGCCAGTGGACCGGGACAGGGGTTTCAGCCCCAGCATTTT. This sequence encodes CASGPGQGFQPQHF.

Only a few counts were recorded for this clone. As DNA, the CDR3 is TGTGCCAGCAGCTCAATTGGACAGGGCGCCGCAGGGAACGAGCAGTACTTC. Translated: CASSSIGQGAAGNEQYF. The rearrangement joins TRBV5-6 to TRBJ2-7; 8 bases agree with TRBD1. The ends lost 3 bases at V and 5 bases at J; junction bases unmatched: 16. This CDR3 contains 17 residues. Germline-derived CDR1 and CDR2 are SGHDT and YYEEEE.

This chain joins TRBV10-3 and TRBJ2-5; D uncertain. The tail of the sequence fits TRBJ2-7 better, so the J call may be wrong. This CDR3 is 13 amino acids long. CDR1 and CDR2 (germline): ENHRY, SYGVKD. The CDR3 bases are TGTGCCATCAGTGAGTCGGTTCTGGGCGAGCAGTACTTC. Translation gives CAISESVLGEQYF.

The CDR3 sequence is CASSLGQVATGELFF. The CDR3 region has the DNA TGTGCCAGCAGCTTAGGGCAGGTGGCTACCGGGGAGCTGTTTTTT. V gene TRBV7-9 combines with J gene TRBJ2-2; D uncertain. Trimming cost V 1 base and J 5 bases, with 11 bases left between them. Germline loops: CDR1 SEHNR, CDR2 FQNEAQ (reference sequence). The CDR3 is 15 amino acids.

Points on this clone: Relative to the germline gene, one junction end is altered; a read error may explain this. The gene calls are TRBV27 and TRBJ2-7; 12 bases line up with TRBD1. From germline, CDR1 is MNHEY and CDR2 SMNVEV (reference sequence). The CDR3 covers 14 residues. CDR3 sequence (DNA): TGTGCCAGCAGTTCTGCGGGACAGGGGGCAATTCGGGACTTC. It yields the protein CASSSAGQGAIRDF.

This clone was seen just once. The chain employs TRBV6-1 and TRBJ2-7, with D possibly being TRBD1 (5 bases). V lost 2 bases, J lost 6 bases, and 14 bases lay in between. The CDR3 loop spans 14 amino acids. The V gene's germline CDR1 is MNHNS and CDR2 SASEGT. The CDR3 is CASSERGSGLEQYF. The CDR3 nucleotides are TGTGCCAGCAGTGAAAGGGGCAGTGGCCTCGAGCAGTACTTC.

With respect to this clone: One junction end does not reproduce the germline sequence, and a read error may be involved. The chain couples TRBV7-9 to TRBJ2-7; D may be TRBD1 (6 bases). This CDR3 comprises 12 residues. Germline values: CDR1 SEHNR, CDR2 FQNEAQ (reference sequence). CDR3 coding DNA: TGTTCCAGCAGCTTAGGACAGCCCGAGCAGTACTTC. It is translated as CSSSLGQPEQYF.

This sequence joins TRBV7-2 and TRBJ2-7; D remains ambiguous. V was shortened by 1 base and J by 0 bases, with 7 bases between the two germline ends. The CDR3 contains 14 residues. Germline values: CDR1 SGHTA, CDR2 FQGNSA. This CDR3 reads CASSLDHNSYEQYF. CDR3 DNA: TGTGCCAGCAGCTTAGACCACAACTCCTACGAGCAGTACTTC.

J is TRBJ1-1 and V is TRBV13; 8 nucleotides line up with TRBD1. Germline loops: CDR1 PRHDT, CDR2 FYEKMQ (reference sequence). The ends lost 8 bases at V and 4 bases at J; junction bases unmatched: 24. The CDR3 runs 19 residues. As DNA, the CDR3 is TGTGCCAGCGGCCTAAGCCGAAAGTGGACAGGGAGGTTTGGCACTGAAGCTTTCTTT. Protein: CASGLSRKWTGRFGTEAFF.

The chain links TRBV7-3 to TRBJ1-3, with 7 positions matching TRBD1. The CDR3 sequence is 16 residues long. Germline trimming cut 5 bases from V and 4 bases from J; bases unmatched to any gene: 11. Germline CDR1 and CDR2: SGHTA and FQGTGA. The CDR3: CASSLGGAGSGNTIYF. The CDR3 DNA follows: TGTGCCAGCAGCCTAGGGGGCGCAGGTTCCGGAAACACCATATATTTT.

The J gene is TRBJ2-2, the V gene TRBV9; 8 bases align to TRBD2. This CDR3 has 16 residues. The germline V gene encodes CDR1 SGDLS and CDR2 YYNGEE. V shed 4 bases and J 4 bases; nucleotides not matched to a gene: 9. CDR3: CASSRQAGAGTGELFF. CDR3 DNA sequence: TGTGCCAGCAGCCGACAAGCGGGGGCGGGCACCGGGGAGCTGTTTTTT.

This rearrangement joins TRBV19 to TRBJ2-5; 7 bases are shared with TRBD1. The CDR3 loop spans 15 amino acids. Per the germline V gene, CDR1 is LNHDA and CDR2 is SQIVND (reference sequence). V shed 4 bases, J shed 2 bases, and the junction held 7 bases outside the gene matches. The CDR3 DNA follows: TGTGCCAGTAGTAGAATACCGGGACAGCAAGAGACCCAGTACTTC. Its translation is CASSRIPGQQETQYF. The complete variable domain, with remaining parts taken from reference TRBV19 and TRBJ2-5, reads DGGITQSPKYLFRKEGQNVTLSCEQNLNHDAMYWYRQDPGQGLRLIYYSQIVNDFQKGDIAEGYSVSREKKESFPLTVTSAQKNPTAFYLCASSRIPGQQETQYFGPGTRLLVL.

This chain joins TRBV7-7 and TRBJ1-4; 8 nucleotides match TRBD1. Germline trimming cut 1 base from V and 0 bases from J; bases unmatched to any gene: 7. This CDR3 comprises 18 residues. CDR1 SSHAT and CDR2 FNYEAQ come from the germline V gene (reference sequence). The CDR3 reads CASSLGAGTGSTNEKLFF. CDR3 sequence (DNA): TGTGCCAGCAGCTTAGGAGCCGGGACAGGTTCAACTAATGAAAAACTGTTTTTT.

The V call is TRBV5-1, the J call TRBJ1-2; 7 bases are shared with TRBD1. Germline-derived CDR1 and CDR2 are SGHRS and YFSETQ. V shed 7 bases, J shed 3 bases, and the junction held 3 bases outside the gene matches. This CDR3 contains 12 residues. The CDR3 coding sequence is TGCGCCAGCCGGGACAGAGACTATGGCTACACCTTC. Encoded protein: CASRDRDYGYTF.